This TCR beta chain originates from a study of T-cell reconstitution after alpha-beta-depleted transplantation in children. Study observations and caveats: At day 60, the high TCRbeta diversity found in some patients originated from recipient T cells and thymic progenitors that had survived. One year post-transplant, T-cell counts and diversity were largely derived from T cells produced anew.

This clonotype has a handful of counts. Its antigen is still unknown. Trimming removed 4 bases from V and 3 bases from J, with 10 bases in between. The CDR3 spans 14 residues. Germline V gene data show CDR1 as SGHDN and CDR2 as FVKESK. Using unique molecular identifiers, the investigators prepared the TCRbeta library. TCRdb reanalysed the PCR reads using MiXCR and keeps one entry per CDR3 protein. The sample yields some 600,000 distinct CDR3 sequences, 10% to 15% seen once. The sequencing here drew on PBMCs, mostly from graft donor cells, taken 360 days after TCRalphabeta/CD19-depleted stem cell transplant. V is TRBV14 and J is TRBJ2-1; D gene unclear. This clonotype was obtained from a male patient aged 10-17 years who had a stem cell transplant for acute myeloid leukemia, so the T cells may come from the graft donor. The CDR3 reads CASSLWVDYNEQFF. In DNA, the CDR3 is TGTGCCAGCAGCCTGTGGGTGGACTACAATGAGCAGTTCTTC.